The T cell receptor (beta chain) under discussion was sequenced for a study of blood T cell repertoires in COVID-19. From germline, CDR1 is LGHDT and CDR2 YNNKEL (reference sequence). The J segment lost 3 bases and the V segment lost 4 bases, leaving 3 bases of the junction unmatched. This CDR3 is 15 amino acids long. Sequenced by immunoSEQ multiplex PCR; TCRdb stores in-frame clones only, minus some. This sample yields approximately 130,000 clones, of which around 86% are seen a single time; 15% to 20% belongs to the top ten. The study drew participants aged about 18 to 95 years from 24 US areas. What the recovered Cohort 3 donors had was two negative PCRs, clearance, or symptom resolution.

This clonotype was obtained from a man aged 25 to 45 who had recovered from COVID-19. Sequencing was performed on PBMCs or T cells enriched from blood (not recorded which). V gene TRBV3-1 (or the pseudogene TRBV3-2) combines with J gene TRBJ2-5; 12 bases align to TRBD2. Written as DNA, the CDR3 is TGTGCCAGCAGCCGGGGACTAGCGGGTAAAGAGACCCAGTACTTC. Translation: CASSRGLAGKETQYF.